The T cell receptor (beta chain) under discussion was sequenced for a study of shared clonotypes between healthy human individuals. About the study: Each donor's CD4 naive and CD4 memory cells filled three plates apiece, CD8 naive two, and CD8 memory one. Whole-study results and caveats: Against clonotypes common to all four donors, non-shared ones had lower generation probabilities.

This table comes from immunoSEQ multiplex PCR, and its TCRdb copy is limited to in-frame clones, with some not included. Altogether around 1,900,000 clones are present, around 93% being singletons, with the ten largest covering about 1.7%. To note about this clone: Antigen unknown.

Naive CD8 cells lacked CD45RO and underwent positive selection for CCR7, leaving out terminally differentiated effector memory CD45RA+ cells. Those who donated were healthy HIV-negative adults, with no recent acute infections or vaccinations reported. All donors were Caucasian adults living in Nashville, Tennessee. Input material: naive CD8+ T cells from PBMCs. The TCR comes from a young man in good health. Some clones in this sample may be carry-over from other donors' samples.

The CDR3 loop is CSVGVRGGATEAFF. The CDR3 DNA reads as TGCAGCGTTGGGGTCCGGGGTGGGGCCACTGAAGCTTTCTTT. The chain links TRBV29-1 to TRBJ1-1; weak D call: TRBD1 (5 bases). V was pared by 4 bases and J by 4 bases, with 16 bases between. Germline V gives CDR1 SQVTM, CDR2 ANQGSEA. This CDR3 comprises 14 residues.